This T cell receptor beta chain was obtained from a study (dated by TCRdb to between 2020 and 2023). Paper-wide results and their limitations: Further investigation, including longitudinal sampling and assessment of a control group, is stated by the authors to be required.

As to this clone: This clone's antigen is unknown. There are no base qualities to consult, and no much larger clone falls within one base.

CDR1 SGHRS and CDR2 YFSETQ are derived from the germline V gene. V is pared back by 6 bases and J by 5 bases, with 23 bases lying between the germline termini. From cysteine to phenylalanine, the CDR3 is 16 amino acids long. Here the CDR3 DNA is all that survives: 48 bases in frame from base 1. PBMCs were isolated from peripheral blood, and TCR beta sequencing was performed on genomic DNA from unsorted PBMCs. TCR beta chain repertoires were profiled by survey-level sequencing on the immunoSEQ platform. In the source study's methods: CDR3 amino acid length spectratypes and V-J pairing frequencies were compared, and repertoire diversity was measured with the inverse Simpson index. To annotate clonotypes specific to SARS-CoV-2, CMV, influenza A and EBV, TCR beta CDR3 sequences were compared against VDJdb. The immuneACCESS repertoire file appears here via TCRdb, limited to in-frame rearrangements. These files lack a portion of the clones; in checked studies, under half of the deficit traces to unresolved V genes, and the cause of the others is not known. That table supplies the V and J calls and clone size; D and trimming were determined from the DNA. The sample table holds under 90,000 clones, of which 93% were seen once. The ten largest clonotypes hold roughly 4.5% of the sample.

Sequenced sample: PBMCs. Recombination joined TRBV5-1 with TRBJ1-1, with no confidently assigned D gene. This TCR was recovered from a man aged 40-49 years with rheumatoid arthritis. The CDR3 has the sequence CASMVWPQRRETEAFF. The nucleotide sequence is TGCGCCAGCATGGTCTGGCCACAGCGAAGGGAGACTGAAGCTTTCTTT.